A single sample gave rise to the 3 T cell receptor beta chains below, sequenced in a study of technical replicates of blood from several donors. The data were produced by immunoSEQ multiplex PCR, yet TCRdb's version contains in-frame clones alone and is incomplete. The sample yields tens of thousands of clones, more than 85% seen once. The sequencing sample was made of PBMCs. These receptors were obtained from a human donor in good health. Some clones in this sample may be carry-over from other donors' samples.

As for this clone: A junction end diverges from the germline sequence, so it may reflect a read error. The chain couples TRBV18 to TRBJ2-5; 7 bases align to TRBD2. This CDR3 contains 16 residues. Germline lookup yields CDR1 KGHSH and CDR2 LQKENI. The CDR3 loop reads CASSPPSLALQGTQYF. The CDR3 DNA reads as TGTGCCAGCTCACCACCGTCACTAGCGTTACAAGGGACCCAGTACTTC.

This chain links TRBV10-3 with TRBJ2-1, with 11 bases matching TRBD1. The CDR3 has 17 amino acids. The V gene's germline CDR1 is ENHRY and CDR2 SYGVKD. With 3 bases clipped from V and 6 bases from J, the junction kept 10 bases outside the gene matches. The CDR3 DNA reads TGTGCCATCAGTGACGACGCCGGGACAGGGGGGACCAATGAGCAGTTCTTC. Translation: CAISDDAGTGGTNEQFF.

This chain links TRBV7-2 with TRBJ2-1; D remains ambiguous. CDR3 length: 12 residues. The germline V gene encodes CDR1 SGHTA and CDR2 FQGNSA. Deletions cut 5 bases from V and 0 bases from J, with 2 bases between. The CDR3: CASSLSYNEQFF. CDR3 bases: TGTGCCAGCAGCCTCTCCTACAATGAGCAGTTCTTC.